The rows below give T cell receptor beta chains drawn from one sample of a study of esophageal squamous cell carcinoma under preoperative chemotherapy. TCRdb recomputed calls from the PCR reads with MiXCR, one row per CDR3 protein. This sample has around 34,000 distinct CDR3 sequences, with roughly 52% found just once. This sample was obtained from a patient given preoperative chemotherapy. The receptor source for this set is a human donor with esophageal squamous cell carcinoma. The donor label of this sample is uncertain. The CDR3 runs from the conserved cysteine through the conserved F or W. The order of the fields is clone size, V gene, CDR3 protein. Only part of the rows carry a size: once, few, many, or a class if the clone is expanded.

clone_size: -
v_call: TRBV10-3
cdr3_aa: CAISEVAGASKLYNEQFF

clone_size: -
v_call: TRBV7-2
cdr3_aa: CASSIQTDTQYF

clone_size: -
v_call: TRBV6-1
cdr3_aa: CASTNWDSTDTQYF

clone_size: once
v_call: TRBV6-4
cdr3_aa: CASSDSVASDIQYF

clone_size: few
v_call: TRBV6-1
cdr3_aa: CAGSGGRAEDTQYF

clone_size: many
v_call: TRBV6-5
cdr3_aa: CASSQTGTANNEQFF

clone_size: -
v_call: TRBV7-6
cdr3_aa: CAGRSGGVKDTQYF

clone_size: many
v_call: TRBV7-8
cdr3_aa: CASSPDRARRTTNEKLFF

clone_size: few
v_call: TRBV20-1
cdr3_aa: CSASTTFTDTQYF

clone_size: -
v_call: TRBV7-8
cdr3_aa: CASRGLGGGHHDTQYF

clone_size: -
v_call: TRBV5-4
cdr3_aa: CASSPGTSGKRGYEQYF

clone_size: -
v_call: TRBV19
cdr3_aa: CASSISTSGEETQYF

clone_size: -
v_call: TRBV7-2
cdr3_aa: CASSLSGVNEQFF

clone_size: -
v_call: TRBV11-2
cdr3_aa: CATRRTNTGTLFF

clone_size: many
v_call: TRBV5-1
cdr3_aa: CASSSGTGVDTQYF

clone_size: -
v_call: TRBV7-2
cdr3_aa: CASGGVLAGLSDEQFF

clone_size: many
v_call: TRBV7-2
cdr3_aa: CATKLGGPTGEQYF

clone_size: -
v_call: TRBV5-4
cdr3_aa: CASSFGTVNTGTLYF

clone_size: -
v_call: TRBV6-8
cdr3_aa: CASTGAGGAYELYF

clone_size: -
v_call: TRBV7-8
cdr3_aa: CASSNLGVGPSDMQYF

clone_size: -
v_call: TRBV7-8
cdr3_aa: CASSLRGKETQYF

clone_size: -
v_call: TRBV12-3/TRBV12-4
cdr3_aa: CASSLAALGYQETQYF

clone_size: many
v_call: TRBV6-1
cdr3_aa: CASSLRRGGASSTDTQYF

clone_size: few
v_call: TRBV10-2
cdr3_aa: CATRQGGEKLFF

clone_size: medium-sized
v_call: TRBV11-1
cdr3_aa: CASSLGPNTEAFF

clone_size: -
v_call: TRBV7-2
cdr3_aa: CAGGLAGRHTDTQYF

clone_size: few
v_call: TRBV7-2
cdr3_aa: CASSPRTGKSYNEQFF

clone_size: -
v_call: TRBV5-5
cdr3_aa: CASSPYSNEQYF

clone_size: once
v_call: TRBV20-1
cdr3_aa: CSARAGISSSYNEQFF

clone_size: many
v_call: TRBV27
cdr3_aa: CASSLLGSETQYF

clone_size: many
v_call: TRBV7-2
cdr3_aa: CASSRDRGRTDTQYF

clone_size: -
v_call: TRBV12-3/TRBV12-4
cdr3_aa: CASTRGGGAKNTQYF

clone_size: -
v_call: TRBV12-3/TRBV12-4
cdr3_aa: CASSFPNTEAFF

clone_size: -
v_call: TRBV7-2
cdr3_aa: CASSPQVEGGGSKNTQYF

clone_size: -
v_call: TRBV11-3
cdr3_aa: CASSTGLGGEAQYF

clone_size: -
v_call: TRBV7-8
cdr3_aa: CGRGFGGGDQDTQYF

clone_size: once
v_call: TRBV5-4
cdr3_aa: CASSFRGGGAKDTQYF

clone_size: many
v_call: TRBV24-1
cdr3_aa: CATSDFGTGTDTQYF

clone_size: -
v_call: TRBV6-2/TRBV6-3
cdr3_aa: CASSYGGGHPDTQYF

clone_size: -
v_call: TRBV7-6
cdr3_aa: CARSPGFGPQNIQYF

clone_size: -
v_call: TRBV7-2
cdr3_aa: CASSSLADYTDTQYF

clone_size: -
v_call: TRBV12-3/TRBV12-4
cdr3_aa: CARSHALLSKDTQYF

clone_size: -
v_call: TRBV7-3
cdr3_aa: CASSAGTGGGAPDTQYF

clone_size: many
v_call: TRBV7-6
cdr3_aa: CASSEGQAYGYTF

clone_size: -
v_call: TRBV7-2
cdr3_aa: CASSFGQSLSYEQYF

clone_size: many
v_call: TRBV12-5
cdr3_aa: CASGTGQELNTEAFF

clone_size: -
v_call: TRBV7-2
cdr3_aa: CASGSRGGAKDTQYF

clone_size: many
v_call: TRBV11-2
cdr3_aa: CASSLGVQGEQYF

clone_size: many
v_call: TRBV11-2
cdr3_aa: CASSPGTGFYEQYF

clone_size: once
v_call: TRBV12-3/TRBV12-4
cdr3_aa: CGRSQGRRATDTQYF

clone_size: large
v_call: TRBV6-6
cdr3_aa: CASSVSSGSSTDTQYF

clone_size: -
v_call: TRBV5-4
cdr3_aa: CASSLFGGQGSYGYTF

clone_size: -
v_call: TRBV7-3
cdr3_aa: CASGPPGQGSNAQFF

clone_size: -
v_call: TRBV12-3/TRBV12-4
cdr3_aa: CASSDSVFKLNYGYTF

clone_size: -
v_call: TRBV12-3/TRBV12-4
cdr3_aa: CASGAAQETQYF

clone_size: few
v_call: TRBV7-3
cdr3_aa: CASSSPGRGRGYTF

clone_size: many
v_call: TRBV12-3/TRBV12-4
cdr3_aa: CASSKPGLAGGLYNEQFF

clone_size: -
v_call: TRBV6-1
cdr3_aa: CASRRGLANNTQYF

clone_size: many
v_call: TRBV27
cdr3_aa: CASSGPGQGNYNEQFF

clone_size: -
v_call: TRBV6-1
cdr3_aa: CASRKPGVQAVSTETQYF